The 17 T cell receptor beta chains given below trace back to one sample, sequenced in a study of glioma-infiltrating T cells after dendritic cell vaccination (dated by TCRdb to 2016 to 2017). Library preparation used the immunoSEQ multiplex PCR assay. TCRdb limited this immuneACCESS table to in-frame rearrangements with V and J called. A share of clones is missing; checked studies link under half to unresolved V genes, and the rest is unexplained. This sample has about 64,000 clones in its table, and 82% of those were observed once. Of the sample, 9.2% is held by the ten largest clones. Specimen: blood, collected before dendritic cell vaccination. These receptors were obtained from a human donor with glioblastoma.

The chain links TRBV6-6 to TRBJ2-1, with 9 bases that match TRBD1. The CDR3 runs 16 residues. V shed 0 bases, J shed 6 bases, and the junction held 6 bases outside the gene matches. CDR1 is MNHNY and CDR2 is SVGAGI in the germline V gene (reference sequence). This CDR3 reads CASSYSQGQGSNEQFF. The CDR3 region has the DNA TGTGCCAGCAGTTACTCCCAGGGACAGGGTAGCAATGAGCAGTTCTTC.

The rearrangement uses TRBV10-3 and TRBJ2-7; D is undetermined. The CDR3 is made up of 12 amino acids. Germline V gene sequence: CDR1 ENHRY, CDR2 SYGVKD. V lost 7 bases, J lost 6 bases, and 13 bases lay in between. CDR3 region: CAIKTQSSEQYF. For the CDR3, the DNA is TGTGCCATCAAAACCCAATCCAGCGAGCAGTACTTC.

This clone occurred a few times. The rearrangement joins TRBV7-9 to TRBJ2-3; D is ambiguous. Looked up from germline, CDR1 is SEHNR and CDR2 is FQNEAQ (reference sequence). The V gene lost 5 bases and the J gene lost 7 bases, with 10 bases spanning the gap. This CDR3 is 12 amino acids long. CDR3 residues: CASSPTDYTQYF. CDR3 nucleotides: TGTGCCAGCAGCCCCACAGATTATACGCAGTATTTT.

This chain connects TRBV9 to TRBJ1-2; possibly TRBD1 for D (6 bases). The germline gives CDR1 SGDLS, CDR2 YYNGEE. The V end lost 0 bases, the J end lost 0 bases, and 9 bases lay between the germline ends. The CDR3 has 15 residues. As DNA, the CDR3 is TGTGCCAGCAGCGTAGAGGGGGGGACTAACTATGGCTACACCTTC. This codes for CASSVEGGTNYGYTF.

This rearrangement joins TRBV7-8 to TRBJ2-5; 8 nucleotides line up with TRBD2. The germline gives CDR1 SGHVS, CDR2 FQNEAQ. The CDR3 spans 15 residues. With V trimmed by 5 bases and J by 5 bases, 10 bases remained unmatched. The chain's CDR3 is CASSPSGTSGETQYF. The CDR3 DNA reads TGTGCCAGCAGCCCCTCCGGGACTAGTGGGGAGACCCAGTACTTC.

The CDR3 region has the DNA TGTGCCAGCAGCTTAGACCCGGGACATTCCTCTGGAAACACCATATATTTT. Translation: CASSLDPGHSSGNTIYF. The chain combines TRBV7-6 with TRBJ1-3; a possible D gene is TRBD1 (6 bases). The CDR3 is 17 amino acids. Germline values: CDR1 SGHVS, CDR2 FNYEAQ. V dropped 1 base and J dropped 0 bases, with 13 bases sitting between them.

The chain combines TRBV7-2 with TRBJ1-1, with TRBD1 as a possible D gene (6 bases). The CDR3 covers 14 residues. Germline assignment: CDR1 SGHTA and CDR2 FQGNSA. V was cut by 3 bases and J by 4 bases, with 12 bases left in between. The CDR3 sequence: CASSFGTGITEAFF. CDR3 in DNA: TGTGCCAGCAGCTTCGGCACAGGGATCACTGAAGCTTTCTTT.

The chain uses TRBV15 and TRBJ1-3; 7 nucleotides match TRBD1. The CDR3 covers 15 residues. V shed 0 bases, J shed 4 bases, and the junction held 3 bases outside the gene matches. CDR1 LNHNV and CDR2 YYDKDF come from the germline V gene (reference sequence). This chain's CDR3 is CATSRDPGQGNTIYF. As DNA, the CDR3 is TGTGCCACCAGCAGAGATCCGGGACAGGGAAACACCATATATTTT.

The rearrangement uses TRBV12-5 and TRBJ2-2; tentative D call: TRBD2 (5 bases). Between the trimmed V and J ends, which lost 0 bases and 2 bases, there was a span of 10 bases. Looked up from germline, CDR1 is LGHNT and CDR2 is FRNRAP. This CDR3 is built from 16 residues. CDR3 amino acids: CASGLVIGLNTGELFF. Written as DNA, the CDR3 is TGTGCTAGTGGTTTGGTCATTGGACTCAACACCGGGGAGCTGTTTTTT.

The CDR3 sequence: CASRGLDEQFF. The CDR3 DNA sequence: TGTGCCAGCCGGGGTCTCGATGAGCAGTTCTTC. V usage is TRBV6-5 and J usage is TRBJ2-1; a weak D match, TRBD2 (5 bases). Germline CDR1 reads MNHEY; CDR2 reads SVGAGI. This CDR3 is 11 amino acids long. V gave up 8 bases and J gave up 8 bases, with 10 bases separating them.

Regarding this clone: The junction departs from the called germline gene at one end, perhaps through a read error. The V and J genes are TRBV13 and TRBJ1-2; D might be TRBD1 (6 bases). In germline, CDR1 is PRHDT, CDR2 FYEKMQ (reference sequence). The CDR3 contains 11 residues. The CDR3 DNA is TGTGCCAGCAGCCGTCTGAGTGGGGGGGCATTC. It translates to CASSRLSGGAF.

This clone occurred once. The chain links TRBV6-5 to TRBJ1-2, with TRBD1 identical over 9 bases. Germline assignment: CDR1 MNHEY and CDR2 SVGAGI. The V and J ends lost 5 bases and 7 bases, in that order; junction bases with no gene match: 5. This CDR3 contains 13 residues. CDR3 DNA sequence: TGTGCCAGCAGTGCAGAGACAGGGGGTGGCTACACCTTC. It encodes CASSAETGGGYTF.

DNA of the CDR3: TGTGCCAGCAGTGAGGTACGGAGTAATTCACCCCTCCACTTT. Its translation is CASSEVRSNSPLHF. The rearrangement links TRBV2 to TRBJ1-6; no reliable D call. The CDR3 runs to 14 residues. Germline CDR1 reads SNHLY; CDR2 reads FYNNEI. The V end lost 3 bases, the J end lost 6 bases, and 9 bases lay between the germline ends.

The rearrangement uses TRBV28 and TRBJ1-6; D may be TRBD1 (5 bases). Germline lookup yields CDR1 MDHEN and CDR2 SYDVKM. With 3 bases removed from V and 0 bases from J, the gap between germline ends came to 6 bases. The CDR3 length is 15 residues. Here the CDR3 reads CASSFQGSYNSPLHF. DNA of the CDR3: TGTGCCAGCAGTTTTCAGGGCTCCTATAATTCACCCCTCCACTTT. Looking up the rest from reference TRBV28 and TRBJ1-6 gives the full variable domain: DVKVTQSSRYLVKRTGEKVFLECVQDMDHENMFWYRQDPGLGLRLIYFSYDVKMKEKGDIPEGYSVSREKKERFSLILESASTNQTSMYLCASSFQGSYNSPLHFGNGTRLTVT.

This chain uses TRBV5-6 with TRBJ1-2; D uncertain. Germline CDR1 and CDR2: SGHDT and YYEEEE. Between the trimmed V and J ends, which lost 2 bases and 4 bases, there was a span of 12 bases. The CDR3 is 14 amino acids. This CDR3 is CASSFFGWSYGYTF. Written as DNA, the CDR3 is TGTGCCAGCAGCTTTTTCGGGTGGAGCTATGGCTACACCTTC. The whole variable domain, remainder taken from reference TRBV5-6 and TRBJ1-2, is DAGVTQSPTHLIKTRGQQVTLRCSPKSGHDTVSWYQQALGQGPQFIFQYYEEEERQRGNFPDRFSGHQFPNYSSELNVNALLLGDSALYLCASSFFGWSYGYTFGSGTRLTVV.

The V and J genes are TRBV7-2 and TRBJ1-4; 7 nucleotides line up with TRBD1. Germline CDR1 is SGHTA and CDR2 is FQGNSA. The CDR3 contains 14 residues. V shed 5 bases, J shed 8 bases, and the junction held 8 bases outside the gene matches. DNA for the CDR3: TGTGCCAGCAGCGAGACAGGGTCTGGAGAAAAACTGTTTTTT. Residues: CASSETGSGEKLFF.

The rearrangement links TRBV5-8 to TRBJ1-5; D gene ambiguous. Germline V gives CDR1 SGHTS, CDR2 YDEGEE. Trimming took off 4 bases at V and 5 bases at J, with 10 bases between the two ends. The length of the CDR3 is 13 residues. The DNA of the CDR3 is TGTGCCAGCAGCATCTTTAGTGATCAGCCCCAGCATTTT. Its protein is CASSIFSDQPQHF.